This T cell receptor beta chain originates from a study of T cell changes during pregnancy in multiple sclerosis. J gave up 3 bases and V 3 bases, and 2 bases lay outside the gene matches. The germline V gene encodes CDR1 SGHNT and CDR2 YYREEE (reference sequence). This CDR3 spans 13 amino acids. Assay: immunoSEQ multiplex PCR; the TCRdb copy retains only in-frame clones and omits some. The sample lists around 30,000 clones, approximately 86% seen once, with more than 6% in the top ten. This chain links TRBV5-4 with TRBJ1-1; 7 bases align to TRBD1. Sequencing was performed on CD8+ T cells from peripheral blood mononuclear cells, taken before pregnancy. This clonotype originated in a female donor with multiple sclerosis, enrolled in a pregnancy study. The CDR3 sequence: CASSYGQDTEAFF. The CDR3 DNA reads TGTGCCAGCAGCTATGGACAGGACACTGAAGCTTTCTTT.